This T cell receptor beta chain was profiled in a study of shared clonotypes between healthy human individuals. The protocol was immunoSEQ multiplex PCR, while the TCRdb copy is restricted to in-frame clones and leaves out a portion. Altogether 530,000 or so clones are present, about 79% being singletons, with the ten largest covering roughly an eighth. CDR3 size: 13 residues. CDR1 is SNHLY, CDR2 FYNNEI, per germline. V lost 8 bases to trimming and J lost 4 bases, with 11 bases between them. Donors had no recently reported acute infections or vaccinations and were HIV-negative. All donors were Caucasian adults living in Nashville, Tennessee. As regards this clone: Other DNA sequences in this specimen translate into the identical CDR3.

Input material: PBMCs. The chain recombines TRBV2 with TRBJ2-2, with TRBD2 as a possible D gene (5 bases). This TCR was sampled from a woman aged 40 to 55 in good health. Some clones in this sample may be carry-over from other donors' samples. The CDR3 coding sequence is TGTGCCAGCCGGACTGAGCTCACCGGGGAGCTGTTTTTT. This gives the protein CASRTELTGELFF. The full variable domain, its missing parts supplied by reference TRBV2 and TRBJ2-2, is EPEVTQTPSHQVTQMGQEVILRCVPISNHLYFYWYRQILGQKVEFLVSFYNNEISEKSEIFDDQFSVERPDGSNFTLKIRSTKLEDSAMYFCASRTELTGELFFGEGSRLTVL.